The T cell receptor (beta chain) under discussion was sequenced for a study of CD4 T cells in relation to SARS-CoV-2 and coronaviruses. On the study more broadly: Negative control cultures got HIV-1 Nef peptides or no peptide.

CDR1 is SGHRS, CDR2 YFSETQ, per germline. This CDR3 is 16 amino acids long. Trimming left V 4 bases short and J 3 bases short, with 19 bases between. Before the COVID-19 pandemic, during about 2010-2018, CD4+ T cells were taken from unexposed donors. CD4+ T cells were isolated from the cells after 10 days of culture. As cell numbers allowed, unexposed-donor CD4+ T cells faced SARS-CoV-2 S/N and four cold-coronavirus spikes. Fresh IL-2 medium replaced half the medium on days 3 and 7. Comment on this clone: What it recognizes is unknown.

Method: immunoSEQ multiplex PCR; TCRdb's copy keeps in-frame clones and lacks some. Among 20,000 to 25,000 clones listed, about 80% were seen once. Whole-study results and caveats: Roughly 65% of donors had memory CD4+ clonotypes crossrecognizing SARS-CoV-2 and common cold coronavirus spike.

Sequenced sample: CD4+ T cells from PBMCs, cultured in vitro. The chain employs TRBV5-1 and TRBJ1-2; maybe TRBD1 (6 bases). This clonotype was obtained from a human donor in good health. CDR3 protein: CASSPSARGADYGYTF. CDR3 DNA sequence: TGCGCCAGCAGCCCGTCTGCGCGGGGGGCGGACTATGGCTACACCTTC.